This T cell receptor beta chain was profiled in a study of T cells in Graves' hyperthyroidism and ophthalmopathy. At the level of the study: Pretreatment peripheral blood was obtained at initial diagnosis.

TCR beta CDR3 regions were amplified from RNA transcripts. The HTBI set primed first-round TCR CDR3 RT-PCR. TCRdb recomputed calls from the multiplex PCR reads with MiXCR, one row per CDR3 protein. The table lists about 360,000 distinct CDR3 sequences, roughly 25% of them singletons, with less than 85% in the top ten. Germline V CDR1 and CDR2: LNHDA, SQIVND (reference sequence). The CDR3 is 15 residues long. V was pared by 3 bases and J by 4 bases, with 15 bases between. A lack of ophthalmopathy progression within 18 months defined stable Graves' hyperthyroidism. Sequenced input: blood. The sequence came from a man aged 45-65 years with Graves' hyperthyroidism. V gene TRBV19 combines with J gene TRBJ2-5; either TRBD1 or TRBD2 may supply D (8 bases each). The CDR3 is CASSISGDRIETQYF. CDR3 nucleotides: TGTGCCAGTAGTATTAGCGGGGACAGGATAGAGACCCAGTACTTC.